This note documents a single T cell receptor (beta chain) sequence. The same CDR3 is also encoded by other DNA sequences in this sample. The study recruited people aged roughly 18 to 100 years across approximately 24 US areas. Categorization into cohorts depended on clinical history that participants reported. Study processing details: Nucleated cell number was recorded as an estimate derived from reference gene primer amplification. Some clones are missing from TCRdb's copy, which holds only in-frame ones; the method was immunoSEQ multiplex PCR. Clone size and V and J calls were adopted from that table, with D and trimming inferred from the DNA. The sample has just over 250,000 clones; about 86% are singletons. The sample belongs to a study of blood T cell repertoires in COVID-19. This clonotype was sampled from a man aged 25 to 40 with acute COVID-19. The specimen was PBMCs or T cells enriched from blood (not recorded which).

CDR3 residues: CASSLGGGNTEAFF. The CDR3, as DNA: TGTGCCAGCAGCTTAGGAGGAGGAAACACTGAAGCTTTCTTT. The chain couples TRBV7-9 to TRBJ1-1; unclear D gene. CDR1 and CDR2 from the germline V gene are SEHNR and FQNEAQ (reference sequence). V was trimmed by 1 base and J by 2 bases, leaving 8 bases between them. The CDR3 is made up of 14 amino acids.